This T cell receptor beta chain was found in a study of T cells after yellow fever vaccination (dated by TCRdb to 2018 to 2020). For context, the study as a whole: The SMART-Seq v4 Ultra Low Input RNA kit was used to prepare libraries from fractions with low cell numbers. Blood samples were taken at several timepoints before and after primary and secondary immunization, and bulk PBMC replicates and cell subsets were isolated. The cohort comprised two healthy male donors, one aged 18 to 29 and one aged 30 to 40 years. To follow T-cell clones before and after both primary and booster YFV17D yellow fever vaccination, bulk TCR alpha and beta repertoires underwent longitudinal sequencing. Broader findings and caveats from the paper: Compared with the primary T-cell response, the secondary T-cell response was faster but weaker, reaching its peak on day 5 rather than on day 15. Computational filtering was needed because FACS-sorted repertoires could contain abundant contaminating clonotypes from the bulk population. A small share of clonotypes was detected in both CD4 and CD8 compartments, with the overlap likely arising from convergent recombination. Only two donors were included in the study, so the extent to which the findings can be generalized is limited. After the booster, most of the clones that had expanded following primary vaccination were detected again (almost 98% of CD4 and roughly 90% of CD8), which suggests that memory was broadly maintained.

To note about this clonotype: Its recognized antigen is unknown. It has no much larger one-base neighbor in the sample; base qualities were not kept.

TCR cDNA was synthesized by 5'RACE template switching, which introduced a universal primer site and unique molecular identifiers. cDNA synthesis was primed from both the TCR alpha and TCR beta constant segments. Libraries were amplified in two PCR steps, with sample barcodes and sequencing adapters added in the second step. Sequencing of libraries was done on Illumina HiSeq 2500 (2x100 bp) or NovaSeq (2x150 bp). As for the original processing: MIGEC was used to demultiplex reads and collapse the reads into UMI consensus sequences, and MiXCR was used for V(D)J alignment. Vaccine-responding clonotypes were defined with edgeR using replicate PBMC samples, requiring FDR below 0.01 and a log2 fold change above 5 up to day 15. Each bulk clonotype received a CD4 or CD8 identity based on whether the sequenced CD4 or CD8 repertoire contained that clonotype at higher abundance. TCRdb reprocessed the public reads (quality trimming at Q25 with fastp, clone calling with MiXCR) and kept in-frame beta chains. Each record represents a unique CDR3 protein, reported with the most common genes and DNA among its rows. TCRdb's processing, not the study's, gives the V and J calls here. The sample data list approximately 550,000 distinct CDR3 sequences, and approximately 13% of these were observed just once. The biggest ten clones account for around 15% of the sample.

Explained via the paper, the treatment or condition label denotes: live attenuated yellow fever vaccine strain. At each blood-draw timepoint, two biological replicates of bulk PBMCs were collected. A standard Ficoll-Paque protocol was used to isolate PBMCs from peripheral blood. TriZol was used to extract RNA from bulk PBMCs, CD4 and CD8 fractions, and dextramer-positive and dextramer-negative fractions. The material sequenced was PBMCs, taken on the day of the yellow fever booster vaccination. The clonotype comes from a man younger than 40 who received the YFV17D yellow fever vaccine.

The CDR3 corresponds to CASSPGQGENNEQFF. The DNA is TGTGCCAGCAGCCCCGGACAGGGGGAAAACAATGAGCAGTTCTTC. Recombination connected TRBV11-3 to TRBJ2-1; 10 middle bases align to TRBD1. Germline trimming: 5 bases from V, 5 bases from J; junction bases outside gene matches: 6. Its CDR3 holds 15 amino acids, cysteine through phenylalanine. The retained sequence is limited to the CDR3, 45 bases, with the frame set at the first base. CDR1 and CDR2 are read off the germline V gene as SGHNT and YENEEA. Reference TRBV11-3 and TRBJ2-1 proteins supply the regions before and after the CDR3; the full variable domain is: EAGVVQSPRYKIIEKKQPVAFWCNPISGHNTLYWYLQNLGQGPELLIRYENEEAVDDSQLPKDRFSAERLKGVDSTLKIQPAELGDSAVYLCASSPGQGENNEQFFGPGTRLTVL.